The source of this T cell receptor (beta chain) is a study of identical twins. Using its own MiXCR run on the 5' RACE reads, TCRdb lists one record per CDR3 protein. This sample has some 690,000 distinct CDR3 sequences; approximately 21% occur once, and the top ten carry roughly 4%. Note on this clonotype: What it binds is unknown.

Study outcomes and limitations: Cord blood beta clonotypes that were abundant carried fewer insertions, and memory repertoires showed no such trend. Beta out-of-frame twin sharing showed a weaker excess.

The same data also went into a second study, on T cells expressing NK-cell markers.

This clonotype was sampled from a young woman in good health. Sequencing was done on a sample of PBMCs.

Here the CDR3 DNA reads TGTGCCAGCACACCTTATGGGACAGGGAGCATAGATGAGCAGTTCTTC. Translation: CASTPYGTGSIDEQFF. J is TRBJ2-1 and V is TRBV6-2 or TRBV6-3; TRBD1 matches 9 bases. Trimming took 7 bases from V and 8 from J; bases not matched to a gene: 15. From germline, CDR1 is MNHEY and CDR2 SVGEGT. This CDR3 has 16 amino acids.